These 2 T cell receptor beta chains originate from one sample sequenced in a study of blood T cell repertoires in COVID-19. Some clones are missing from TCRdb's copy, which holds only in-frame ones; the method was immunoSEQ multiplex PCR. In the table there are hundreds of thousands of clones, around 90% of which are singletons. Sequenced sample: PBMCs or T cells enriched from blood (not recorded which). The receptors stem from a young woman with acute COVID-19.

The chain joins TRBV7-2 to TRBJ1-1; D possibly corresponds to TRBD1 (5 bases). The CDR3 loop spans 15 amino acids. Germline lookup yields CDR1 SGHTA and CDR2 FQGNSA. V was shortened by 5 bases and J by 0 bases, with 13 bases between the two germline ends. This chain's CDR3 is CASSPNRQMNTEAFF. Here the CDR3 DNA reads TGTGCCAGCAGCCCCAATAGACAGATGAACACTGAAGCTTTCTTT.

The CDR3: CASRRLAGVTGRADTQYF. In nucleotides, the CDR3 is TGCGCCAGCAGGCGACTAGCGGGAGTAACGGGAAGGGCAGATACGCAGTATTTT. The genes are TRBV4-1 and TRBJ2-3, with 12 bases lining up with TRBD2. CDR3 length: 18 residues. Looked up from germline, CDR1 is MGHRA and CDR2 is YSYEKL. V trimming: 6 bases; J trimming: 4 bases; junction bases outside the gene matches: 14.